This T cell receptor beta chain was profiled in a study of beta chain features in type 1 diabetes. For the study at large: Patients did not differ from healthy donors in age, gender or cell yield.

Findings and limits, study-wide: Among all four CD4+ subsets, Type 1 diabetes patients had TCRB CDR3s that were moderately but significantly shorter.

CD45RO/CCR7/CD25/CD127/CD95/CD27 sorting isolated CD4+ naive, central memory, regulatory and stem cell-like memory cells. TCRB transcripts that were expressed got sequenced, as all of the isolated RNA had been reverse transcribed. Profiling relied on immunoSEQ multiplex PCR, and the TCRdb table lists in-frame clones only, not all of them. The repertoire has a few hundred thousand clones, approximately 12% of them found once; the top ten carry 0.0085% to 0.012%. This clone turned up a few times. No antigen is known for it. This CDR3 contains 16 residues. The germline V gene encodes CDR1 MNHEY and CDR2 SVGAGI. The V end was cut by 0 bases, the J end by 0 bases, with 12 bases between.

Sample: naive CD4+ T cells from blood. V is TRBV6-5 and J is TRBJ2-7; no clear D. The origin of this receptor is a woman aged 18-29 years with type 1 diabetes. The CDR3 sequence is CASSYSKPPSSYEQYF. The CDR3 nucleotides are TGTGCCAGCAGTTACTCAAAGCCCCCAAGCTCCTACGAGCAGTACTTC.